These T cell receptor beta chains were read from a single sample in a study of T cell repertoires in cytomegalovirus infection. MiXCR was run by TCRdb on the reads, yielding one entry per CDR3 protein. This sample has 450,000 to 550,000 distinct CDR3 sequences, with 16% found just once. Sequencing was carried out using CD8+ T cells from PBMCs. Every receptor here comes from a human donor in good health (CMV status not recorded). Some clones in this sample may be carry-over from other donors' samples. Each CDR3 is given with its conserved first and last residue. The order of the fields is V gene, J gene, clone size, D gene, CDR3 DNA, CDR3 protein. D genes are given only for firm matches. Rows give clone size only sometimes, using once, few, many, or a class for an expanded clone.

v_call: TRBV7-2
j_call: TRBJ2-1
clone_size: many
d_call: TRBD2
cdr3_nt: TGTGCCAGCAGCCCAACTAGCGGGAGATACAATGAGCAGTTCTTC
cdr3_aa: CASSPTSGRYNEQFF

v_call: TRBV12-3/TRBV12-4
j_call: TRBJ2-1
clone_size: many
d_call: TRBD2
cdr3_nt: TGTGCCAGCACCCGGACTAGCGGGAGAGAAAATGAGCAGTTCTTC
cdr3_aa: CASTRTSGRENEQFF

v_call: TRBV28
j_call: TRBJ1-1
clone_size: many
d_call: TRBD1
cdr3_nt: TGTGCCAGCATGGACAGGGTCATGGCCAATACCATGAACACTGAAGCTTTCTTT
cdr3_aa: CASMDRVMANTMNTEAFF

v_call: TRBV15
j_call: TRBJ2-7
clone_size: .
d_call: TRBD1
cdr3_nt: TGTGCCACCAGCCGACAGGGACAGGCTAGCTCCTACGAGCAGTACTTC
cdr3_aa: CATSRQGQASSYEQYF

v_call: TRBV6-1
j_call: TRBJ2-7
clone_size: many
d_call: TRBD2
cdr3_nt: TGTGCCAGCAGTCCGCGCGGAGCGGGAGGCTGGTACGAGCAGTACTTC
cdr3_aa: CASSPRGAGGWYEQYF

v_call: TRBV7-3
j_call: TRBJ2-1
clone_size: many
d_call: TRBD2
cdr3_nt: TGTGCCAGCAGCTTACTAGCGGGAGACTACAATGAGCAGTTCTTC
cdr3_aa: CASSLLAGDYNEQFF

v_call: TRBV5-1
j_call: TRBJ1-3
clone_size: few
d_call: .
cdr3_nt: TGCGCCAGCACCTCTGGATGGGGTTCGCGCTCTGGAAACACCATATATTTT
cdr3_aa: CASTSGWGSRSGNTIYF

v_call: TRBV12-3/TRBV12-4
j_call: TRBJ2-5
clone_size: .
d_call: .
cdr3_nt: TGTGCCAGCAGCTCAGGCAAGAAGTTTCAGTACTTC
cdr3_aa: CASSSGKKFQYF

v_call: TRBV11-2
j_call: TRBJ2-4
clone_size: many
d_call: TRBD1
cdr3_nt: TGTGCCAGCAGCTTCGGGACAGCCCGCAAAAACATTCAGTACTTC
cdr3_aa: CASSFGTARKNIQYF

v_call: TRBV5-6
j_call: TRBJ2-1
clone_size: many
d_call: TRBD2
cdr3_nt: TGTGCCAGCAGGGAGGGGAGACTAGCGGAATACAATGAGCAGTTCTTC
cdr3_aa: CASREGRLAEYNEQFF

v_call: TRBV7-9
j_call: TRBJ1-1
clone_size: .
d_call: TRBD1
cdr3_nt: TGTGCCAGCAGCTTAGCGTGGACAGGGGAAACTGAAGCTTTCTTT
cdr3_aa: CASSLAWTGETEAFF

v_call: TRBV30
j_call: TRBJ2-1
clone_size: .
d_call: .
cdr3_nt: TGTGCCTGGAGTGCTGCGGGCTATGAGCAGTTCTTC
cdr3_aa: CAWSAAGYEQFF

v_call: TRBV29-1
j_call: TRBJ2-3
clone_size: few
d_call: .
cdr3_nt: TGCAGCGTTGGAAGGATTGGACCCACAGATACGCAGTATTTT
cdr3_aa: CSVGRIGPTDTQYF

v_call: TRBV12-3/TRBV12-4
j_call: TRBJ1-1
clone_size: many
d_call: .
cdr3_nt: TGTGCCAGCAGGGGACGACCGCCGAACACTGAAGCTTTCTTT
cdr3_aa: CASRGRPPNTEAFF

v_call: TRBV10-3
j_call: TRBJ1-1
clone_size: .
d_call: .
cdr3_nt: TGTGCCATCAAGGAGGGGATGAACACTGAAGCTTTCTTT
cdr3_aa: CAIKEGMNTEAFF

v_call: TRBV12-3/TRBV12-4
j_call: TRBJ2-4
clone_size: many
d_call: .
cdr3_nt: TGTGCCAGCAGAGGGGCGGCGAACATTCAGTACTTC
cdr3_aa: CASRGAANIQYF

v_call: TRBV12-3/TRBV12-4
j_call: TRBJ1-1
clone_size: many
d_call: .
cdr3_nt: TGTGCCAGCAGTTTCGGACACTATACTATGAACACTGAAGCTTTCTTT
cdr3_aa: CASSFGHYTMNTEAFF

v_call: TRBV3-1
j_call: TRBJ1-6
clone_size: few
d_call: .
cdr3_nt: TGTGCCAGCAGCCGGGCCTCGAAGGCACCCCTCCACTTT
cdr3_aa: CASSRASKAPLHF

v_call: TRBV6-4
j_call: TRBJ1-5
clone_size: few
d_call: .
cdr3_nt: TGTGCCAGCAGTATCACCGGGACACCTATTTGTCGCAATCAGCCCCAGCATTTT
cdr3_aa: CASSITGTPICRNQPQHF

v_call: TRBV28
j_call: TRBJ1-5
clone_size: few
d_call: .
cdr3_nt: TGTGCCAGCAGTTTATCACCCAGTAGCAATCAGCCCCAGCATTTT
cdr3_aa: CASSLSPSSNQPQHF

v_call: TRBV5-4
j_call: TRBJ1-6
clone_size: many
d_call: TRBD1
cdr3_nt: TGTGCCAGCAGTCTCGACAGGGAAACCTATTCACCCCTCCACTTT
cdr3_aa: CASSLDRETYSPLHF

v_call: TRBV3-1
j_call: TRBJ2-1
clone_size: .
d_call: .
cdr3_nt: TGTGCCAGCAGATCAAGGTCGGGGTATGAGCAGTTCTTC
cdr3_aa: CASRSRSGYEQFF

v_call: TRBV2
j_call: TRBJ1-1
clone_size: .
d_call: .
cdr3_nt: TGTGCCAGCAAGGTGCCAGGGAGGAACACTGAAGCTTTCTTT
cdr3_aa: CASKVPGRNTEAFF

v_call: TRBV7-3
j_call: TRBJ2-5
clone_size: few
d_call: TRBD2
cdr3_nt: TGTGCCAGCAGCTTACGGGCGGGGGGGCCCCAAGAGACCCAGTACTTC
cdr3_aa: CASSLRAGGPQETQYF

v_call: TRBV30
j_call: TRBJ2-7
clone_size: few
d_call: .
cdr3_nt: TGTGCCTGGAGTAGGGCGTACGAGCAGTACTTC
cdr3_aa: CAWSRAYEQYF

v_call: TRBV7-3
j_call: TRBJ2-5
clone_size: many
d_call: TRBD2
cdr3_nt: TGTGCCAGCAGTCGTAGCGGGAGTTGGGAGACCCAGTACTTC
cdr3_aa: CASSRSGSWETQYF

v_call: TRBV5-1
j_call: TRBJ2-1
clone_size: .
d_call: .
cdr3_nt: TGCGCCAGCAGCTTGGAGTTCATCAATGAGCAGTTCTTC
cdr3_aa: CASSLEFINEQFF

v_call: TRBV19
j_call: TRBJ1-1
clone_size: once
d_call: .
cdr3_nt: TGTGCCAGTAGTATACCGGGGGGCGTGGCTGAAGCTTTCTTT
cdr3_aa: CASSIPGGVAEAFF

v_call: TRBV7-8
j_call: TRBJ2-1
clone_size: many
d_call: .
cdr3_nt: TGTGCCAGCAGCTCCCCTCCGCTCAGGGAGCAGTTCTTC
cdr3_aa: CASSSPPLREQFF

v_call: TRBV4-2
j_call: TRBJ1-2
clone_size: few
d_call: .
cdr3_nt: TGTGCCAGCAGCACAACCGAGGACAGCTTAAACTATGGCTACACCTTC
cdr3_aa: CASSTTEDSLNYGYTF

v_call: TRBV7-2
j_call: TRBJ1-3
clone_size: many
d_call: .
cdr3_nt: TGTGCCAGCACCAGGGACTCCATTGTTGCAGACACCATATATTTT
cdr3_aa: CASTRDSIVADTIYF

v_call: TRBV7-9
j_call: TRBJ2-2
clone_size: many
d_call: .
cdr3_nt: TGTGCCAGCAGTCCCTCAAGGGGGAACACCGGGGAGCTGTTTTTT
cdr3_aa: CASSPSRGNTGELFF

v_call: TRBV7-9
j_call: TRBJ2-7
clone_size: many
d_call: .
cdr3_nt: TGTGCCAGCAGCTTAGGGGGGACACGTACCTACGAGCAGTACTTC
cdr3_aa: CASSLGGTRTYEQYF

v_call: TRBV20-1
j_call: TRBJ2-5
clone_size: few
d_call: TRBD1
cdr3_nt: TGCAGTGCCGCCGGGACAGGGGGCGCAGAGACCCAGTACTTC
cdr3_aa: CSAAGTGGAETQYF

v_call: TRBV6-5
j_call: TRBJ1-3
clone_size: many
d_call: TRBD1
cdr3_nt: TGTGCCAGCAGCTTAAGGGGGACAGGGGTCAAACCTGGAAACACCATATATTTT
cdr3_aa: CASSLRGTGVKPGNTIYF